The entry below gives a single TCR beta chain sequence along with its context. These data are taken from a study of blood T cells in healthy people across ages. About 10 milliliters of peripheral blood were drawn from each donor into EDTA-treated tubes. PCR was performed a second time for roughly 7 to 12 cycles using a sample-barcoded 5' primer and a J-beta primer mix. TCRdb passed the 5' RACE reads through MiXCR, listing each CDR3 protein once. Of over 750,000 distinct CDR3 sequences listed, around 25% are singletons. Germline assignment: CDR1 MNHEY and CDR2 SVGEGT. V dropped 0 bases and J dropped 3; count of bases not matched to a gene: 4. The CDR3 contains 16 residues. The sample was also reused in another study, on T cells of mothers and their children. In that study: There were no persistent microchimeric T cell clones detected.

Sequenced material: blood. V gene TRBV6-2 or TRBV6-3 combines with J gene TRBJ2-1; TRBD2 matches at 8 bases. The source is a boy between 10 and 17 years old in good health. The DNA for the CDR3 is TGTGCCAGCAGTTACTCGGGGCGGGGGGTCTACAATGAGCAGTTCTTC. Translation gives CASSYSGRGVYNEQFF.